This record looks at one TCR beta chain sequence and its context. These data belong to a study of blood T cells in healthy people across ages. All donors came from Russia, were Caucasian and healthy, and spanned ages about 6 to 100. Each donor supplied ten milliliters of peripheral blood. Looked up from germline, CDR1 is MGHDK and CDR2 is SYGVNS. CDR3 size: 15 residues. Trimming removed 6 bases from V and 3 bases from J, with 14 bases in between. A sample-barcoded 5' primer and a J-beta primer mix were used in a second PCR of roughly 7 to 11 cycles. All samples gave at least 2.5 million CDR3-containing paired-end reads. MiXCR, applied by TCRdb to the 5' RACE reads, yields one record per CDR3 protein. This table has around 1,100,000 distinct CDR3 sequences, more than 30% appearing once.

This chain joins TRBV25-1 and TRBJ1-4, with D possibly being TRBD1 (5 bases). The sequencing input was blood. The clonotype originates from a man between 18 and 29 years old in good health. This chain's CDR3 is CASSDRRGPNEKLFF. For the CDR3, the DNA is TGTGCCAGCAGCGACAGACGAGGTCCTAATGAAAAACTGTTTTTT.